A selection of T cell receptor beta chains follows, all from one sample in a study of blood T cells in healthy people across ages. TCRdb ran MiXCR on the 5' RACE reads and lists one entry per CDR3 protein. Of hundreds of thousands of distinct CDR3 sequences listed, around 43% were seen once; the top ten hold roughly 19%. Sequencing input: blood. Source of these receptors: a man in his sixties in good health. CDR3s include the opening cysteine and the closing phenylalanine or tryptophan. Each record gives: V gene, clone size, D gene, J gene, CDR3 protein, CDR3 DNA. D genes are given only for firm matches. Part of the rows lack a size; the others show once, few, many or a class for expanded clones.

TRBV10-2,NA,TRBD1,TRBJ2-1,CASSDQDRGHEQFF,TGCGCCAGCAGTGACCAGGACAGGGGGCATGAGCAGTTCTTC
TRBV21-1,few,NA,TRBJ2-1,CASSKGQGQVSCDEQFF,TGTGCCAGCAGCAAAGGGCAGGGGCAGGTATCGTGTGATGAGCAGTTCTTC
TRBV27,NA,NA,TRBJ2-1,CASRTGYEQFF,TGTGCCAGCAGAACAGGTTATGAGCAGTTCTTC
TRBV20-1,once,TRBD1,TRBJ1-6,CSAQDRGVRGSPLHF,TGCAGTGCCCAGGACAGGGGCGTAAGAGGATCACCCCTCCACTTT
TRBV3-1,NA,TRBD2,TRBJ2-5,CASSQEGRLAGQQETQYF,TGTGCCAGCAGCCAAGAAGGGAGACTAGCGGGGCAGCAAGAGACCCAGTACTTC
TRBV24-1,NA,TRBD1,TRBJ1-2,CATTNATSTGDHGYTF,TGTGCCACCACAAACGCCACCTCTACAGGGGACCATGGCTACACCTTC
TRBV3-1,NA,TRBD1,TRBJ2-7,CASSQAGTGVLEQYF,TGTGCCAGCAGCCAAGCCGGGACAGGGGTTCTCGAGCAGTACTTC
TRBV6-2/TRBV6-3,few,NA,TRBJ1-4,CASSYSAFSEEKLFF,TGTGCCAGCAGTTACTCGGCCTTCTCGGAAGAAAAACTGTTTTTT
TRBV5-6,few,TRBD1,TRBJ2-7,CASSQWDRVGEQYF,TGTGCCAGCAGCCAGTGGGACAGGGTAGGCGAGCAGTACTTC
TRBV7-2,NA,TRBD2,TRBJ2-3,CASSLVPSGGPANTQYF,TGTGCCAGCAGCTTAGTGCCTAGCGGGGGGCCCGCGAATACGCAGTATTTT
TRBV7-9,few,TRBD2,TRBJ2-1,CASSLEVDGGGSYNEQFF,TGTGCCAGCAGCTTAGAGGTTGACGGGGGGGGATCCTACAATGAGCAGTTCTTC
TRBV9,NA,TRBD2,TRBJ2-1,CASSVGVSGINEQFF,TGTGCCAGCAGCGTAGGGGTTAGCGGGATCAATGAGCAGTTCTTC
TRBV4-1,NA,TRBD2,TRBJ2-1,CASSRPSGGAINEQFF,TGCGCCAGCAGCCGCCCTAGCGGGGGCGCCATCAATGAGCAGTTCTTC
TRBV20-1,few,TRBD1,TRBJ1-2,CSASPTGKRYGYTF,TGCAGTGCTAGTCCGACAGGGAAGAGGTATGGCTACACCTTC